This entry is about one TCR beta chain. This sample stems from a study of blood T cell repertoires in COVID-19. Authors' processing steps: Reference gene primer amplification yielded estimated nucleated cell counts. The repertoire was sequenced with immunoSEQ multiplex PCR; TCRdb's copy has only in-frame clones and lacks some. The DNA was the basis for D and trimming; V, J and clone size are from that table. The table has 200,000 to 250,000 clones, about 85% seen once; the top ten hold roughly 2.5%. CDR3 length equals 19 residues. This receptor was identified in a young woman who had recovered from COVID-19. The chain links TRBV21-1 to TRBJ1-6; TRBD1 was called by the table and not checked on the DNA. TRBV21-1 constitutes a pseudogene. The source material was PBMCs or T cells enriched from blood (not recorded which). The CDR3 nucleotides are TGTGCCAGCAGCAAAGGAGAACAGGGGGATAGCTCCTATAATTCACCCCTCCACTTT. Its protein product is CASSKGEQGDSSYNSPLHF.